This TCR beta chain was captured in a study of cytotoxic CD8 clonotypes in ibrutinib-treated CLL. Study at large: Partial responses numbered approximately 24 and complete responses 2; after a median about 62 months, approximately 14 stayed remitted and about twelve progressed.

The CDR3 is 11 residues long. The germline gives CDR1 ENHRY, CDR2 SYGVKD. With 9 bases removed from V and 4 bases from J, the gap between germline ends came to 7 bases. Only in-frame clones appear in the TCRdb table, and some are missing; sequencing was by immunoSEQ multiplex PCR. This table has around 160,000 clones, about 80% appearing once. The genes are TRBV10-3 and TRBJ1-3; the D is unclear. The receptor was derived from a human donor with chronic lymphocytic leukemia. The sequencing here drew on PBMCs, taken after 12 months of ibrutinib treatment. This CDR3 reads CAIEFGNTIYF. CDR3 DNA: TGTGCCATAGAATTCGGAAACACCATATATTTT.